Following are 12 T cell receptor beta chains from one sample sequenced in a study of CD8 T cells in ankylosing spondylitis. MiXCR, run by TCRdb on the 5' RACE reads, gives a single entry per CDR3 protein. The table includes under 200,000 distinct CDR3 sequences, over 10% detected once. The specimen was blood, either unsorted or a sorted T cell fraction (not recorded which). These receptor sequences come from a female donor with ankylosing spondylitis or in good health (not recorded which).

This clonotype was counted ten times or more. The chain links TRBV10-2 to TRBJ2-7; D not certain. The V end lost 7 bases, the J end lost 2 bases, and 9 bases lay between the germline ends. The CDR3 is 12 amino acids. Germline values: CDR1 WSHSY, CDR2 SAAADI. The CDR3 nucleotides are TGCGCCAGCAATTCCCAGACCTACGAGCAGTACTTC. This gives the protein CASNSQTYEQYF.

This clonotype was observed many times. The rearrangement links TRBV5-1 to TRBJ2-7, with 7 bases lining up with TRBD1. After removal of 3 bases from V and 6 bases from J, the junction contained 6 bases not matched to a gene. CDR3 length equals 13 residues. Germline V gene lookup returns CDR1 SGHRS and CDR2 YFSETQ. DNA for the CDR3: TGCGCCAGCAGCTGGGACAGTGCCTTCGAGCAGTACTTC. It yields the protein CASSWDSAFEQYF.

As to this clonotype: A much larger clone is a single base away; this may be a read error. The CDR3 loop reads CATSSGSTGTQYF. The DNA for the CDR3 is TGTGCCACCAGCAGCGGGAGCACAGGTACGCAGTATTTT. The chain is built from TRBV24-1 and TRBJ2-3; 8 bases fit TRBD2. Per the germline V gene, CDR1 is KGHDR and CDR2 is SFDVKD. This CDR3 region has 13 residues.

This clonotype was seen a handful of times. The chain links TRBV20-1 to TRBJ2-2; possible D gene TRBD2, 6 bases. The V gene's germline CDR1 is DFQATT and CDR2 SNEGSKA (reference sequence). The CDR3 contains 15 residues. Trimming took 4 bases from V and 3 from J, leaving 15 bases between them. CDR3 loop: CSATRGGIDTGELFF. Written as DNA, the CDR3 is TGCAGTGCTACCCGGGGCGGGATTGACACCGGGGAGCTGTTTTTT.

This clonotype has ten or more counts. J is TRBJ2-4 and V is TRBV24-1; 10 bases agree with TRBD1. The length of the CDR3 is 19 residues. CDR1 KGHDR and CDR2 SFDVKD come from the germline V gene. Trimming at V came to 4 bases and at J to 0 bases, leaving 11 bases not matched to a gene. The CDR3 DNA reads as TGTGCCACCAGTGAAACACCGGGACAGGGGCTTTTAGCCAAAAACATTCAGTACTTC. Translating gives CATSETPGQGLLAKNIQYF.

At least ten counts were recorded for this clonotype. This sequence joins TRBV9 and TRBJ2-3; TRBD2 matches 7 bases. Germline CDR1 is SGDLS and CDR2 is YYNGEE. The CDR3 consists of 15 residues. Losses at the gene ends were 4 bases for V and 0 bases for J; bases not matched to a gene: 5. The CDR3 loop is CASSYLAASTDTQYF. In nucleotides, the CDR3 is TGTGCCAGCAGCTATCTAGCGGCTAGCACAGATACGCAGTATTTT. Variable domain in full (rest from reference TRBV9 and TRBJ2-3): DSGVTQTPKHLITATGQRVTLRCSPRSGDLSVYWYQQSLDQGLQFLIQYYNGEERAKGNILERFSAQQFPDLHSELNLSSLELGDSALYFCASSYLAASTDTQYFGPGTRLTVL.

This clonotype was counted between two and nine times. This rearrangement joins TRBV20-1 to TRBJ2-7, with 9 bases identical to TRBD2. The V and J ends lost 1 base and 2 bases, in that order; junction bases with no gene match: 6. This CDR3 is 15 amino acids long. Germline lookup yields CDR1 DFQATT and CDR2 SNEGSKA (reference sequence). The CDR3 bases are TGCAGTGCTAGAGGGGTCGGACTAGCGCCCTACGAGCAGTACTTC. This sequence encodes CSARGVGLAPYEQYF.

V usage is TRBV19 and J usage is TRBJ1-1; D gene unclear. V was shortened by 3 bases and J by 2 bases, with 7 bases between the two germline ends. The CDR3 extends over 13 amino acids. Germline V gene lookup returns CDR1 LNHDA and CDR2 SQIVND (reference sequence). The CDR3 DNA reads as TGTGCCAGTAGTATCGGAGGTAACACTGAAGCTTTCTTT. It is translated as CASSIGGNTEAFF.

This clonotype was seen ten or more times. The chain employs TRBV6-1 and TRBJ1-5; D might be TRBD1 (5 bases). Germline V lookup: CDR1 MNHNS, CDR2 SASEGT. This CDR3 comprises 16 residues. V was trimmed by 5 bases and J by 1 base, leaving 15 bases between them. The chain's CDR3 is CASSPRGGASNQPQHF. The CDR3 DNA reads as TGTGCCAGCAGTCCCCGAGGAGGGGCCAGCAATCAGCCCCAGCATTTT.

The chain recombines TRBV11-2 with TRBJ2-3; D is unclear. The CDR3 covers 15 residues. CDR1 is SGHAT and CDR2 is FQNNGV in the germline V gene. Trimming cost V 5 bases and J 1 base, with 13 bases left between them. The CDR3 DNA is TGTGCCAGCAGCGTTAGGAAGGGCGGCACAGATACGCAGTATTTT. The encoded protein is CASSVRKGGTDTQYF.

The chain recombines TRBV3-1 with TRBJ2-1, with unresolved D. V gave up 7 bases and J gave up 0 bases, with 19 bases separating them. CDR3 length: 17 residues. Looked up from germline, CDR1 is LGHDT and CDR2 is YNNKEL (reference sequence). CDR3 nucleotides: TGTGCCAGCACCCCCTCAGGAACCCCGAGCTCCTACAATGAGCAGTTCTTC. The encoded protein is CASTPSGTPSSYNEQFF.

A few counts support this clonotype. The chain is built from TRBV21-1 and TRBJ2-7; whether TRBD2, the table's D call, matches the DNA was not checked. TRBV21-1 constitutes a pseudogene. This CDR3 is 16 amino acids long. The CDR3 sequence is CASSSLRAGRSYEQYF. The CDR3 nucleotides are TGTGCCAGCAGCAGCCTCCGAGCGGGCCGCTCCTACGAGCAGTACTTC.